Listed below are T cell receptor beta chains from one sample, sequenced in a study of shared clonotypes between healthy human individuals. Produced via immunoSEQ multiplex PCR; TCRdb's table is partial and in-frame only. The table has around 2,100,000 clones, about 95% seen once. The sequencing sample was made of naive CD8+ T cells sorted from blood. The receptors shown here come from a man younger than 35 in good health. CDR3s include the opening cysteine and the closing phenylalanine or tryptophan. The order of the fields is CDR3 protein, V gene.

CDR3aa: CASETWDRAYEQYF
v_gene: TRBV25-1

CDR3aa: CASSLGEGLDYNEQFF
v_gene: TRBV5-4

CDR3aa: CAIRDASYEQYF
v_gene: TRBV19

CDR3aa: CASSFSATSAYEQYF
v_gene: TRBV6-5

CDR3aa: CASSQLLAGGALQFVELFF
v_gene: TRBV5-1

CDR3aa: CASSPTRRPEAFF
v_gene: TRBV4-1

CDR3aa: CASSLTESYEQYF
v_gene: TRBV11-2

CDR3aa: CASSQIRGLVTEQFF
v_gene: TRBV4-1

CDR3aa: CASSVTLAGGADTQYF
v_gene: TRBV9

CDR3aa: CASSLVGQPQHF
v_gene: TRBV7-9

CDR3aa: CASSQNGAYRGEQYF
v_gene: TRBV4-1

CDR3aa: CASSTEGGYNEQFF
v_gene: TRBV7-2

CDR3aa: CSATGTGDYEQYF
v_gene: TRBV29-1

CDR3aa: CASSEDSYTQYF
v_gene: TRBV10-1

CDR3aa: CASRDRVETQYF
v_gene: TRBV27

CDR3aa: CASSLLGPATNEKLFF
v_gene: TRBV11-2

CDR3aa: CASSIEGTGAGSSPLHF
v_gene: TRBV19

CDR3aa: CASSSDSQETQYF
v_gene: TRBV6-5

CDR3aa: CASRSAGNTDTQYF
v_gene: TRBV7-2

CDR3aa: CASSFYGQETQYF
v_gene: TRBV28

CDR3aa: CAIPTVGYGYTF
v_gene: TRBV13

CDR3aa: CASSAQGLCNQPQHF
v_gene: TRBV14

CDR3aa: CASSLGLAGHQYF
v_gene: TRBV4-1

CDR3aa: CASSLRQTGGPTDTQYF
v_gene: TRBV25-1

CDR3aa: CAISDPGSVGEQYF
v_gene: TRBV10-3

CDR3aa: CASSTDTSTDTQYF
v_gene: TRBV6-5

CDR3aa: CASSLRGANTGELFF
v_gene: TRBV7-8

CDR3aa: CASSTGPSGTYEQYF
v_gene: TRBV10-2

CDR3aa: CSVVEGYYEQYF
v_gene: TRBV29-1

CDR3aa: CASSASGTGAYEQYF
v_gene: TRBV27